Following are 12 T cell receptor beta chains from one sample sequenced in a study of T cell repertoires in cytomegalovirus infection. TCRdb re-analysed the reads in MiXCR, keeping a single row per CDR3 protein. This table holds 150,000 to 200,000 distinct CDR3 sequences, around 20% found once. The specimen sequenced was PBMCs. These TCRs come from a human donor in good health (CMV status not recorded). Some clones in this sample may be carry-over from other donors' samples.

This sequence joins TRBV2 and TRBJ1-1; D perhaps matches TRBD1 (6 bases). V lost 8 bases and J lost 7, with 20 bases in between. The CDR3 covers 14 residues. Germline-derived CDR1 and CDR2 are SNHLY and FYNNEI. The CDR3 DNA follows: TGTGCCAGCCGTTGGGATATGGACAGCCTTGAAGCTTTCTTT. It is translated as CASRWDMDSLEAFF. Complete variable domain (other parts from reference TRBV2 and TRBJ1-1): EPEVTQTPSHQVTQMGQEVILRCVPISNHLYFYWYRQILGQKVEFLVSFYNNEISEKSEIFDDQFSVERPDGSNFTLKIRSTKLEDSAMYFCASRWDMDSLEAFFGQGTRLTVV.

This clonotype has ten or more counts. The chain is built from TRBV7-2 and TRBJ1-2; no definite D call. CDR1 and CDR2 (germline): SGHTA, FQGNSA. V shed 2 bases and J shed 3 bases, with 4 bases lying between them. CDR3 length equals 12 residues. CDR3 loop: CASSLTDYGYTF. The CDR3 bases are TGTGCCAGCAGCTTAACAGACTATGGCTACACCTTC.

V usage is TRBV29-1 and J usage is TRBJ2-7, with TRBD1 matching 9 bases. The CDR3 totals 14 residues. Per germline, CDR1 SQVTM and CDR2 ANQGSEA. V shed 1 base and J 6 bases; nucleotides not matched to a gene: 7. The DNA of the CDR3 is TGCAGCGTTGAAGGGGGACAGGGCGCAGGCGAGCAGTACTTC. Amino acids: CSVEGGQGAGEQYF.

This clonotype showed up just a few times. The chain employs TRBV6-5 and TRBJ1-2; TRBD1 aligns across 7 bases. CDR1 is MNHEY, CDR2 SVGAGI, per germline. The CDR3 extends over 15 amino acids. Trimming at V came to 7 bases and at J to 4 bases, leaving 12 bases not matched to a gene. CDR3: CASNNLRQGGYGYTF. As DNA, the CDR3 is TGTGCCAGCAACAACCTTAGGCAGGGGGGCTATGGCTACACCTTC.

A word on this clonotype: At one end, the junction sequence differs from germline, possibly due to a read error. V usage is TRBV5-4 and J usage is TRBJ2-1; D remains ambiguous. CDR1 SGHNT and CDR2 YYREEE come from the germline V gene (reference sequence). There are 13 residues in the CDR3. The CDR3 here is CASSLGSYKEQFF. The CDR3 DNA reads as TGTGCCAGCAGCTTGGGAAGTTACAAGGAGCAGTTCTTC.

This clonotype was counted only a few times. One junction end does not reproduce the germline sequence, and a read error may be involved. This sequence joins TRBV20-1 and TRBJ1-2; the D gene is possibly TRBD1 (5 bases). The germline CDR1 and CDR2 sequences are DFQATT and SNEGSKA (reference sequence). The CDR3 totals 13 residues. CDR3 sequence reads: CSARGEIMSSTPF. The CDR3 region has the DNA TGCAGTGCTAGGGGGGAGATAATGTCATCAACCCCCTTC.

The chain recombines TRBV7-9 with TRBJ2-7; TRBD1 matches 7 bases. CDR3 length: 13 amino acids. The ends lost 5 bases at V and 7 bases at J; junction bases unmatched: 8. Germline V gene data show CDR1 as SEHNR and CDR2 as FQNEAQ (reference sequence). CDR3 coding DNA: TGTGCCAGCAGCAAGCGACAGGGAGTGGAGCAGTACTTC. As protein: CASSKRQGVEQYF.

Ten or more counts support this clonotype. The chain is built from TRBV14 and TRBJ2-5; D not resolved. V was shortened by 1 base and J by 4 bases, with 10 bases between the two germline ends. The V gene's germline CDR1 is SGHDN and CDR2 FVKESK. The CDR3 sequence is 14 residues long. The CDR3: CASSQGARSETQYF. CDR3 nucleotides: TGTGCCAGCAGCCAAGGGGCTAGATCAGAGACCCAGTACTTC.

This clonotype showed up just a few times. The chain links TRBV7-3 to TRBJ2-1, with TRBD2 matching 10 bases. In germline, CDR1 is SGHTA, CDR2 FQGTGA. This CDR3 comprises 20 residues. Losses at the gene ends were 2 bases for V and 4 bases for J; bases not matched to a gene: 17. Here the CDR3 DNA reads TGTGCCAGCAGCTTACGTTCCGCTAGCGGGGGCCCGACCCCTTACAATGAGCAGTTCTTC. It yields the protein CASSLRSASGGPTPYNEQFF.

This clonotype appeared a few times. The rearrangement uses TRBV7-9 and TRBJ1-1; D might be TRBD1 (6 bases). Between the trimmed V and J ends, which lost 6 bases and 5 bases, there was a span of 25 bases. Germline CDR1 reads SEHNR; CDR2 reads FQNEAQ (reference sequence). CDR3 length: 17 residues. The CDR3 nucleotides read TGTGCCAGCAGACACCTCCCACGGGCAGGGGCGGTTACTGAAGCTTTCTTT. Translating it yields CASRHLPRAGAVTEAFF.

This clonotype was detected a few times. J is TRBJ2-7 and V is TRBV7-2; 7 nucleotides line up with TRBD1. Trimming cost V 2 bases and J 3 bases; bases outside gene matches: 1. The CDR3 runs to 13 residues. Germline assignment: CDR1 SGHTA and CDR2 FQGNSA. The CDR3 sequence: CASSLQGVYEQYF. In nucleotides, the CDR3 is TGTGCCAGCAGCTTACAGGGGGTCTACGAGCAGTACTTC.

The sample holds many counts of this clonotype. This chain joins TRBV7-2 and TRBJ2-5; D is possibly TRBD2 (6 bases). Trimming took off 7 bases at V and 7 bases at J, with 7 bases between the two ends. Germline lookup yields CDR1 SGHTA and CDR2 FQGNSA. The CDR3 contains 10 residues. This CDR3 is CASMEGTQYF. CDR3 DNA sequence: TGTGCCAGCATGGAGGGGACCCAGTACTTC.